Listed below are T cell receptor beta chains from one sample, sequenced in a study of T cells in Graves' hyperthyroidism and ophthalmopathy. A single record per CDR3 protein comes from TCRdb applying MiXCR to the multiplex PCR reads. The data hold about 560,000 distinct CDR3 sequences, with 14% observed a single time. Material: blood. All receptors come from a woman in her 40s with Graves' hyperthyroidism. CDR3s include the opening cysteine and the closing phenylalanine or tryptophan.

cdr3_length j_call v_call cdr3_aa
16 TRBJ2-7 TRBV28 CASSLSGDSGSVEQYF
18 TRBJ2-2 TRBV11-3 CASSPGTSGRGNTGELFF
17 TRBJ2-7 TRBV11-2 CASGQTGLAGGPNEQYF
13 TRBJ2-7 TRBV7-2 CASSLVVAREQYF
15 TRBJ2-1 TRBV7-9 CASSLTSGRPNEQFF
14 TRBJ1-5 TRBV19 CASNDEYSNQPQHF
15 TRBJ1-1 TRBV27 CASSRPGHPNTEAFF
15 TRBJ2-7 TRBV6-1 CASSEVASGSYEQYF
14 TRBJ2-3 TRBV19 CASSHRIFTDTQYF
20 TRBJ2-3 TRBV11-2 CASSLVWSLSGRVGTDTQYF
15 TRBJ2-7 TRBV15 CATSRDGGGHYEQYF
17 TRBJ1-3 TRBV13 CASSLGPGPTGGNTIYF
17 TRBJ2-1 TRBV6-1 CASSEGTSGPAYNEQFF
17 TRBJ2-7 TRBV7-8 CASSLWAAAGASYEQYF
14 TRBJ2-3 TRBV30 CAWSASRPPDTQYF
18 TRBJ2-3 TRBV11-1 CASSLGKWREGPSDTQYF
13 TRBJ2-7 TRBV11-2 CASREQGADEQYF
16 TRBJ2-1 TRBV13 CASSSSQGSGHNEQFF
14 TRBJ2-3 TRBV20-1 CSARAGGAGDTQYF
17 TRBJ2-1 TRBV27 CASSLIPSDETYNEQFF
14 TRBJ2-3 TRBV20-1 CSAAPVSKTDTQYF
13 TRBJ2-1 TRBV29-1 CSVELAARNEQFF
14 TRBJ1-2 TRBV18 CASSPSRDSYGYTF
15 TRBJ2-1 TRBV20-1 CSARDHRGIYNEQFF
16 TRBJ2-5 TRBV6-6 CASSYPGQGNQETQYF
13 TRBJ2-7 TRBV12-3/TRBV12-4 CASSLADSYEQCF
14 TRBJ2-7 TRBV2 CASSGLMDTDEQYF
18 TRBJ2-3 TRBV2 CASSEWLADPSSTDTQYF
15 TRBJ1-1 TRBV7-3 CASSLYGAPNTEAFF
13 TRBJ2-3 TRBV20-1 CSATLANTDTQYF
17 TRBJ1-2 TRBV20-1 CSARRPGTGGRQGGYTF
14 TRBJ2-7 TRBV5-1 CASSHGLAGGEQYF
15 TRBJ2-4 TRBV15 CATSRGTGAKNIQYF
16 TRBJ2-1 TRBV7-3 CASSHPPGQGYNEQFF
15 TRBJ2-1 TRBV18 CASSPSSGSYNEQFF
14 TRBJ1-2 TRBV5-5 CASSPTQDRYGYTF
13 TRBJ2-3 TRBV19 CASRIPRGDTQYF
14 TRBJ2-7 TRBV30 CAWTGAGVGYEQYF
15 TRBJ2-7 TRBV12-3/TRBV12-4 CASSSLGTSSYEQYF
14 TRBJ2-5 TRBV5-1 CASSLLDSQETQYF
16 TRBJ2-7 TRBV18 CASSPGLGGGLYEQYF
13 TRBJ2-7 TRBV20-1 CSVLLAGGHEQYF
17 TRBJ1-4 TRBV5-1 CASSSWTGGGSSEKLFF
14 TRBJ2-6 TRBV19 CASARRSGANVLTF
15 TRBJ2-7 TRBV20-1 CSAIIWGRNSYEQYF
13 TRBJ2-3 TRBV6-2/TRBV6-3 CPNVTGNTDTQYF
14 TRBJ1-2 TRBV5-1 CASSQDTLNSGYTF
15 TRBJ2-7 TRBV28 CASSLVSGHQQEQYF
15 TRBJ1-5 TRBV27 CASSSGQGRNQPQHF
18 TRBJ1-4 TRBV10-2 CASSESTEWGGSTEKLFF
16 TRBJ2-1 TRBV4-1 CASSQVELVSYNEQFF
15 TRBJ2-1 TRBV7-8 CASSLISGGKNEQFF
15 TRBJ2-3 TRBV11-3 CASSSSRENTDTQYF
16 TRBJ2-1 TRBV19 CASSPNPPNSYNEQFF
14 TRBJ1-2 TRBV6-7 CASSPQEGGYGYTF
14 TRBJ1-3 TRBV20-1 CSATTGLSGNTIYF
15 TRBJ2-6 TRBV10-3 CAISVRGSGANVLTF